Below, one TCR beta chain is given with its context. Germline lookup yields CDR1 SGHAT and CDR2 FQNNGV. CDR3 size: 18 residues. The ends lost 2 bases at V and 3 bases at J; junction bases unmatched: 13. This entry is derived from a study of blood T cell repertoires in COVID-19. The method was immunoSEQ multiplex PCR; TCRdb's version includes in-frame clones alone and lacks a portion of them. This sample yields roughly 450,000 clones, of which 90% are seen a single time; about 0.6% belongs to the top ten. The sequencing input was PBMCs or T cells enriched from blood (not recorded which). The chain combines TRBV11-2 with TRBJ2-7; 10 bases align to TRBD2. The sequence was collected from a man younger than 30 who had recovered from COVID-19. For the CDR3, the DNA is TGTGCCAGCAGCTTACCAACCGGGAGCGGGGGGGCAATCTACGAGCAGTACTTC. Protein product: CASSLPTGSGGAIYEQYF.